The TCR beta chain under discussion was sequenced for a study of blood T cell repertoires in COVID-19. Study background: T cells, B-cell-depleted T cells, or PBMCs supplied cDNA or gDNA.

Trimming cost V 4 bases and J 4 bases, with 16 bases left between them. This CDR3 spans 15 amino acids. Germline loops: CDR1 LNHDA, CDR2 SQIVND (reference sequence). Per the study methods: Reference gene primers were amplified, and this amplification served to estimate nucleated cell counts. Sequencing was performed with immunoSEQ multiplex PCR; in TCRdb, only in-frame clones are kept and a portion is missing. V and J calls and clone size are copied from that table; D and trimming were computed from the DNA. The repertoire holds some 490,000 clones, 80% to 90% seen once, with about 3% in the top ten.

The chain links TRBV19 to TRBJ2-5, with D possibly TRBD2 on 6 matching bases. The source is a human donor in a cohort sampled during active COVID-19. Specimen: peripheral blood. CDR3 in amino acids: CASSSRRVEGETQYF. CDR3 in DNA: TGTGCCAGTAGTAGTAGGAGGGTGGAAGGAGAGACCCAGTACTTC.